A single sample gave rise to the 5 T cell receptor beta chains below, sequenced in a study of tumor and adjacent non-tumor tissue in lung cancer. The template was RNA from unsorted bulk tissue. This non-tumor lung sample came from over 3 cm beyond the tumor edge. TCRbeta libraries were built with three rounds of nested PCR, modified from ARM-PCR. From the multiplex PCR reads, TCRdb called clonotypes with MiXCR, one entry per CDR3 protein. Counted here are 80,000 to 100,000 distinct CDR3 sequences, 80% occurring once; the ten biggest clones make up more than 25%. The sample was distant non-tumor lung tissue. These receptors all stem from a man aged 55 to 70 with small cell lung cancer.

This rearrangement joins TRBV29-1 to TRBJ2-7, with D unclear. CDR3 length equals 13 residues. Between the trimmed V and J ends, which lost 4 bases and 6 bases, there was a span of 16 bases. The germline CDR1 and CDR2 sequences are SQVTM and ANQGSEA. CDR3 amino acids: CSVARDMYSEQYV. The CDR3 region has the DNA TGCAGCGTTGCTCGCGACATGTATAGCGAGCAGTACGTC.

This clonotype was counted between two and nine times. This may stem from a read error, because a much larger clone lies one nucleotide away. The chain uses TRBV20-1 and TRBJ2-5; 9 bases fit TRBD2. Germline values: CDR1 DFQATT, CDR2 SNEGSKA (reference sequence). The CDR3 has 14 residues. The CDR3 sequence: CSVPVTSGGETHYF. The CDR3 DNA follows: TGCAGTGTCCCTGTGACTAGCGGCGGAGAGACCCACTACTTC.

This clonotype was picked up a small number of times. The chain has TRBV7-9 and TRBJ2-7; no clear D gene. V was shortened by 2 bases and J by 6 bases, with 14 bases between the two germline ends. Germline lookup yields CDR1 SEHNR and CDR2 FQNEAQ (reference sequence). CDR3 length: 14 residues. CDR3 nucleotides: TGTGCCAGCAGCTTAAGCCCCTCCAGTCGCGAGCAGTACTTC. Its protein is CASSLSPSSREQYF.

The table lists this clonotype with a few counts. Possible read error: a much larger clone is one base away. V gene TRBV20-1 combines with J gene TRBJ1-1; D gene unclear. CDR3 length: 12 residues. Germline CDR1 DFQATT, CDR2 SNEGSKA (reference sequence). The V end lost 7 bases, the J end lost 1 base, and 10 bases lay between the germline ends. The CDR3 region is CSVGWGNTEAFF. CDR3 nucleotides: TGCAGTGTTGGGTGGGGGAACACTGAAGCTTTCTTT.

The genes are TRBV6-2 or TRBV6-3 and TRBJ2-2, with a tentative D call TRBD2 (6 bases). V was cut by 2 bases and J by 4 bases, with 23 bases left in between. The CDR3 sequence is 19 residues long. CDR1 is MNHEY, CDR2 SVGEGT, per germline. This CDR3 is CASSYPYPRVAVGTGELFF. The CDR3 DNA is TGTGCCAGCAGTTACCCCTACCCCCGGGTAGCGGTTGGCACCGGGGAGCTGTTTTTT.